This T cell receptor beta chain comes out of a study of blood T cell repertoires in COVID-19. As for the study in general: Acute and convalescent COVID-19 specimens originated in the United States, Italy and Spain. Sources were T cells, B-cell-depleted T cells, or PBMCs; the material itself was cDNA or gDNA.

Germline-derived CDR1 and CDR2 are SEHNR and FQNEAQ (reference sequence). The CDR3 length is 14 residues. Trimming pared 0 bases from V and 2 bases from J, leaving 5 bases between. Cohort 3 recovery required two negative PCRs, clearance, or symptom resolution. In the original workflow: The assay estimated nucleated cells by amplifying reference gene primers. Clones were read by immunoSEQ multiplex PCR, and TCRdb kept only the in-frame ones, dropping some. The V and J calls and clone size were taken over from that table, and D and trimming were inferred from the DNA. The sample shows under 200,000 clones, roughly 87% of them seen only once.

Sequencing was performed on PBMCs or T cells enriched from blood (not recorded which). The rearrangement joins TRBV7-9 to TRBJ1-3; no firm D call. This clonotype originated in a woman aged 45-65 years who had recovered from COVID-19. The CDR3 region is CASSLAGAGNTIYF. The CDR3 DNA follows: TGTGCCAGCAGCTTAGCCGGGGCTGGAAACACCATATATTTT.